One and the same sample provided the 9 T cell receptor beta chains below, sequenced in a study of OX40 agonist ivuxolimab in advanced cancers. Sequencing was performed with immunoSEQ multiplex PCR; in TCRdb, only in-frame clones are kept and a portion is missing. The table records tens of thousands of clones, around 83% of them present only once. Sequences were derived from CD4+ or CD8+ T cells sorted from blood, sampled in a trial of the OX40 agonist ivuxolimab. These receptors were taken from an adult with an advanced solid tumor such as melanoma, head and neck, liver or kidney cancer.

The chain couples TRBV7-8 to TRBJ2-2, with 12 bases aligning to TRBD2. CDR1 is SGHVS and CDR2 is FQNEAQ in the germline V gene. The CDR3 totals 16 residues. The junction had 5 bases not matched to a gene; V was cut back by 2 bases and J by 7 bases. CDR3 DNA sequence: TGTGCCAGCAGCTTACGTGAGACTAGCGGGAGCGGGGAGCTGTTTTTT. Protein: CASSLRETSGSGELFF.

This clone was detected only once. The chain uses TRBV27 and TRBJ2-5, with 9 bases aligning to TRBD1. Trimming removed 5 bases from V and 1 base from J; junction bases left unmatched: 5. The CDR3 extends over 15 amino acids. Germline assignment: CDR1 MNHEY and CDR2 SMNVEV (reference sequence). CDR3 sequence reads: CASSPTGGVQETQYF. The CDR3 nucleotides read TGTGCCAGCAGTCCGACAGGGGGTGTCCAAGAGACCCAGTACTTC.

This clone has more than one count but fewer than ten. V usage is TRBV28 and J usage is TRBJ2-7; TRBD1 is a possible D gene (7 bases). Germline V CDR1 and CDR2: MDHEN, SYDVKM. This CDR3 is 15 amino acids long. Trimming pared 2 bases from V and 4 bases from J, leaving 15 bases between. The CDR3 loop is CASSLVGAGGYEQYF. The CDR3 nucleotides are TGTGCCAGCAGTTTAGTAGGGGCAGGGGGGTACGAGCAGTACTTC.

The V gene is TRBV9, the J gene TRBJ2-3, with D perhaps matching TRBD2 (6 bases). The CDR3 sequence is 14 residues long. V lost 4 bases to trimming and J lost 1 base, with 10 bases between them. Germline V gene lookup returns CDR1 SGDLS and CDR2 YYNGEE. CDR3 nucleotide sequence: TGTGCCAGCAGCCAGGGAGGACGCACAGATACGCAGTATTTT. This sequence encodes CASSQGGRTDTQYF.

The chain links TRBV27 to TRBJ2-5; the D gene is possibly TRBD2 (6 bases). V was pared by 4 bases and J by 4 bases, with 16 bases between. Germline lookup yields CDR1 MNHEY and CDR2 SMNVEV (reference sequence). The CDR3 extends over 15 amino acids. The chain's CDR3 is CASSSPRLEGETQYF. The CDR3 DNA sequence: TGTGCCAGCAGTTCGCCGAGACTAGAGGGAGAGACCCAGTACTTC.

The chain recombines TRBV7-2 with TRBJ2-6; possibly TRBD1 for D (6 bases). The CDR3 contains 16 residues. V was trimmed by 5 bases and J by 2 bases, leaving 13 bases between them. Germline-derived CDR1 and CDR2 are SGHTA and FQGNSA. For the CDR3, the DNA is TGTGCCAGCAGCCCCTACAGGGCTGCTGGGGCCAACGTCCTGACTTTC. The encoded protein is CASSPYRAAGANVLTF. The full variable domain, completed using reference TRBV7-2 and TRBJ2-6, is GAGVSQSPSNKVTEKGKDVELRCDPISGHTALYWYRQSLGQGLEFLIYFQGNSAPDKSGLPSDRFSAERTGGSVSTLTIQRTQQEDSAVYLCASSPYRAAGANVLTFGAGSRLTVL.

The chain recombines TRBV28 with TRBJ1-3; 7 bases agree with TRBD1. The CDR3 is made up of 16 amino acids. The V gene end was trimmed by 7 bases and the J gene end by 2 bases; junction bases not matched to a gene: 11. From germline, CDR1 is MDHEN and CDR2 SYDVKM. CDR3 DNA: TGTGCCAGCACCGGACCCACAGGGGCGGCTGGAAACACCATATATTTT. The encoded protein is CASTGPTGAAGNTIYF.

The rearrangement joins TRBV9 to TRBJ2-7, with D possibly matching TRBD2 (5 bases). Germline CDR1 reads SGDLS; CDR2 reads YYNGEE. The CDR3 loop spans 14 amino acids. Trimming shortened V by 0 bases and J by 1 base, and 8 bases separated the two germline ends. The CDR3, as DNA: TGTGCCAGCAGCGTAGGGACTTGGTCCTACGAGCAGTACTTC. Translation: CASSVGTWSYEQYF.

V and J are TRBV9 and TRBJ2-3, with D perhaps TRBD1 (6 bases). The CDR3 covers 15 residues. V gave up 0 bases and J gave up 1 base, with 9 bases separating them. CDR1 SGDLS and CDR2 YYNGEE come from the germline V gene. CDR3 residues: CASSVDSGGTDTQYF. The CDR3 DNA reads TGTGCCAGCAGCGTAGATTCAGGGGGCACAGATACGCAGTATTTT.